The 2 T cell receptor beta chains below all came from one sample that was sequenced in a study of blood T cell repertoires in COVID-19. Sequencing was performed with immunoSEQ multiplex PCR; in TCRdb, only in-frame clones are kept and a portion is missing. Of hundreds of thousands of clones listed, 89% are singletons. Specimen: PBMCs or T cells enriched from blood (not recorded which). The receptors here all came from a man aged 55 to 70 who had recovered from COVID-19.

This clone showed up just a few times. The rearrangement joins TRBV18 to TRBJ1-1; D call uncertain. Germline lookup yields CDR1 KGHSH and CDR2 LQKENI. The CDR3 has 13 amino acids. V lost 2 bases, J lost 4 bases, and 8 bases lay in between. The CDR3: CASSPITGTEAFF. In DNA form, the CDR3 reads TGTGCCAGCTCACCAATCACCGGCACTGAAGCTTTCTTT.

The rearrangement uses TRBV11-2 and TRBJ1-3; no definite D call. CDR3 length: 14 amino acids. Trimming took 3 bases from V and 0 from J, leaving 6 bases between them. Germline V CDR1 and CDR2: SGHAT, FQNNGV. CDR3 coding DNA: TGTGCCAGCAGCTTTGGGAGCTCTGGAAACACCATATATTTT. This sequence encodes CASSFGSSGNTIYF.